These 22 T cell receptor beta chains originate from one sample sequenced in a study of blood T cell repertoires in COVID-19. The repertoire was sequenced with immunoSEQ multiplex PCR; TCRdb's copy has only in-frame clones and lacks some. Seen here are 300,000 to 400,000 clones, roughly 86% observed once, and the top ten hold just over 9.5%. Material: peripheral blood. The receptors were sampled from a man aged 30 to 45 with COVID-19, enrolled during active disease.

The genes are TRBV9 and TRBJ2-1; 7 bases map to TRBD1. The J segment lost 7 bases and the V segment lost 0 bases, leaving 4 bases of the junction unmatched. Germline V CDR1 and CDR2: SGDLS, YYNGEE. CDR3 length: 14 amino acids. CDR3 nucleotides: TGTGCCAGCAGCGTAGACCCCAGGGGGAATGAGCAGTTCTTC. Residues: CASSVDPRGNEQFF.

The chain couples TRBV4-3 to TRBJ1-1, with D perhaps matching TRBD1 (6 bases). The length of the CDR3 is 14 residues. Per germline, CDR1 LGHNA and CDR2 YSLEER. V lost 3 bases and J lost 10, with 18 bases in between. CDR3 amino acids: CASSQLTGGRGAFF. The CDR3 DNA reads TGCGCCAGCAGCCAGTTAACGGGAGGCAGGGGAGCTTTCTTT.

The CDR3 here is CASSQRMETQYF. The DNA of the CDR3 is TGTGCCAGCAGTCAGCGAATGGAGACCCAGTACTTC. The chain couples TRBV6-5 to TRBJ2-5; no definite D call. CDR3 length equals 12 residues. V was cut by 5 bases and J by 5 bases, with 9 bases left in between. CDR1 MNHEY and CDR2 SVGAGI come from the germline V gene.

This chain joins TRBV11-3 and TRBJ2-2; possible D gene TRBD2, 5 bases. Trimming took 3 bases from V and 3 from J, leaving 8 bases between them. CDR3 size: 14 residues. Germline loops: CDR1 SGHNT, CDR2 YENEEA. The CDR3 DNA reads as TGTGCCAGCAGCTTCTCGGGGTACACCGGGGAGCTGTTTTTT. As protein: CASSFSGYTGELFF.

This rearrangement joins TRBV7-7 to TRBJ2-1, with D tentatively TRBD2 (5 bases). There are 17 residues in the CDR3. The germline CDR1 and CDR2 sequences are SSHAT and FNYEAQ (reference sequence). Between the trimmed V and J ends, which lost 0 bases and 5 bases, there was a span of 17 bases. The CDR3 bases are TGTGCCAGCAGCTTAGCCGTCCAAGGACTGGGAAACAATGAGCAGTTCTTC. Translating gives CASSLAVQGLGNNEQFF.

The chain combines TRBV10-3 with TRBJ1-2, with TRBD1 as a possible D gene (6 bases). V gave up 6 bases and J gave up 5 bases, with 16 bases separating them. This CDR3 is 14 amino acids long. Germline-derived CDR1 and CDR2 are ENHRY and SYGVKD. This CDR3 reads CAIRGGGRQYGYTF. In nucleotides, the CDR3 is TGTGCCATCAGGGGCGGGGGGCGCCAATATGGCTACACCTTC.

The chain combines TRBV9 with TRBJ2-1, with D perhaps TRBD2 (6 bases). Germline values: CDR1 SGDLS, CDR2 YYNGEE. V was cut by 2 bases and J by 3 bases, with 12 bases left in between. This CDR3 spans 15 amino acids. The CDR3, as DNA: TGTGCCAGCAGCGTCCCGGGAGCCCACTACAATGAGCAGTTCTTC. Its translation is CASSVPGAHYNEQFF.

The J gene is TRBJ1-6, the V gene TRBV5-4; tentatively, D is TRBD1 (5 bases). Trimming took off 2 bases at V and 13 bases at J, with 16 bases between the two ends. The CDR3 totals 14 residues. From germline, CDR1 is SGHNT and CDR2 YYREEE (reference sequence). The CDR3 DNA reads TGTGCCAGCAGCTTTGGGGGAGGGGCCCAGCCCCTCCACTTT. This codes for CASSFGGGAQPLHF.

This clone has just a few counts. This chain connects TRBV7-9 to TRBJ1-2; D gene ambiguous. This CDR3 comprises 12 residues. Germline V gives CDR1 SEHNR, CDR2 FQNEAQ (reference sequence). Trimming pared 1 base from V and 5 bases from J, leaving 5 bases between. CDR3 nucleotides: TGTGCCAGCAGCTTAGAACAGTATGGCTACACCTTC. This gives the protein CASSLEQYGYTF.

The chain carries TRBV6-2 or TRBV6-3 and TRBJ1-4; D might be TRBD1 (6 bases). The CDR3 runs to 14 residues. In germline, CDR1 is MNHEY, CDR2 SVGEGT. V shed 6 bases and J shed 5 bases, with 13 bases lying between them. The CDR3 spells CASSTDRQNEKLFF. The CDR3 DNA sequence: TGTGCCAGCAGCACCGACAGGCAGAATGAAAAACTGTTTTTT.

The chain joins TRBV6-6 to TRBJ1-4; D call uncertain. Trimming cost V 2 bases and J 14 bases, with 18 bases left between them. Per the germline V gene, CDR1 is MNHNY and CDR2 is SVGAGI (reference sequence). The CDR3 sequence is 14 residues long. In DNA, the CDR3 is TGTGCCAGCAGTTACGATGAAAATGGGGAGTATCTGTTTTTT. It is translated as CASSYDENGEYLFF.

The V and J genes are TRBV10-3 and TRBJ1-2, with 7 bases lining up with TRBD1. Germline V CDR1 and CDR2: ENHRY, SYGVKD. V was clipped by 4 bases and J by 0 bases; unmatched bases: 11. This CDR3 has 17 residues. The DNA for the CDR3 is TGTGCCATCAGTGGACAGGGAGGTTTAACCTCTAACTATGGCTACACCTTC. This translates into CAISGQGGLTSNYGYTF.

The chain couples TRBV3-1 (or the pseudogene TRBV3-2) to TRBJ1-2; TRBD1 agrees at 7 bases. The CDR3 is made up of 14 amino acids. The J segment lost 3 bases and the V segment lost 5 bases, leaving 6 bases of the junction unmatched. Germline CDR1 is LGHDT and CDR2 is YNNKEL (reference sequence). The chain's CDR3 is CASSSKGAYYGYTF. DNA for the CDR3: TGTGCCAGCAGCTCTAAGGGGGCCTACTATGGCTACACCTTC.

The chain combines TRBV6-6 with TRBJ1-5; D uncertain. Germline loops: CDR1 MNHNY, CDR2 SVGAGI (reference sequence). V gave up 2 bases and J gave up 0 bases, with 8 bases separating them. This CDR3 spans 15 amino acids. The CDR3 nucleotides are TGTGCCAGCAGTTACGAGGGAACTAGCAATCAGCCCCAGCATTTT. Encoded protein: CASSYEGTSNQPQHF.

The chain is built from TRBV19 and TRBJ1-2; D is possibly TRBD1 (5 bases). CDR1 LNHDA and CDR2 SQIVND come from the germline V gene (reference sequence). V lost 7 bases and J 3 bases, leaving 12 bases between the germline ends. CDR3 size: 13 residues. DNA for the CDR3: TGTGCCAGTAACAACAGGATGGACTATGGCTACACCTTC. Translation: CASNNRMDYGYTF.

The rearrangement joins TRBV9 to TRBJ1-2; TRBD1 matches at 8 bases. The CDR3 consists of 17 residues. J was trimmed by 4 bases and V by 4 bases; bases with no gene match: 15. The germline V gene has CDR1 SGDLS and CDR2 YYNGEE. CDR3 sequence reads: CASSFRQGIIPAYGYTF. The CDR3, as DNA: TGTGCCAGCAGCTTCCGACAGGGGATAATCCCGGCCTATGGCTACACCTTC. Variable domain in full (rest from reference TRBV9 and TRBJ1-2): DSGVTQTPKHLITATGQRVTLRCSPRSGDLSVYWYQQSLDQGLQFLIQYYNGEERAKGNILERFSAQQFPDLHSELNLSSLELGDSALYFCASSFRQGIIPAYGYTFGSGTRLTVV.

The V and J genes are TRBV7-3 and TRBJ2-1; D is perhaps TRBD2 (6 bases). The V gene's germline CDR1 is SGHTA and CDR2 FQGTGA. With 2 bases removed from V and 2 bases from J, the gap between germline ends came to 10 bases. This CDR3 spans 15 amino acids. CDR3: CASSLLARAYNEQFF. The CDR3 DNA is TGTGCCAGCAGCTTACTAGCGAGGGCCTACAATGAGCAGTTCTTC.

The chain couples TRBV6-5 to TRBJ2-7; 9 positions match TRBD1. Germline-derived CDR1 and CDR2 are MNHEY and SVGAGI. The CDR3 has 15 residues. V lost 6 bases, J lost 4 bases, and 10 bases stayed unmatched. This chain's CDR3 is CASSYTGTGLYEQYF. CDR3 in DNA: TGTGCCAGCAGCTATACCGGGACAGGGCTTTACGAGCAGTACTTC.

The gene calls are TRBV20-1 and TRBJ1-5; D uncertain. Germline loops: CDR1 DFQATT, CDR2 SNEGSKA (reference sequence). The CDR3 runs 14 residues. With 3 bases removed from V and 0 bases from J, the gap between germline ends came to 9 bases. The CDR3, as DNA: TGCAGTGCTAGTTCCGGTTATAGCAATCAGCCCCAGCATTTT. Protein product: CSASSGYSNQPQHF.

This chain uses TRBV18 with TRBJ1-6; TRBD1 might be the D (6 bases). Per germline, CDR1 KGHSH and CDR2 LQKENI. V lost 3 bases and J lost 8, with 20 bases in between. The CDR3 loop spans 17 amino acids. The CDR3 sequence: CASSPVTGGWGDSPLHF. CDR3 DNA: TGTGCCAGCTCACCCGTTACGGGGGGCTGGGGGGATTCACCCCTCCACTTT.

In nucleotides, the CDR3 is TGTGCCACAAAGGTGGACAGGGGGGTTGCCGGGGAGCTGTTTTTT. Translating it yields CATKVDRGVAGELFF. The J gene is TRBJ2-2, the V gene TRBV6-5; TRBD1 matches 10 bases. The CDR3 totals 15 residues. Trimming took 10 bases from V and 6 from J; bases not matched to a gene: 11. Germline lookup yields CDR1 MNHEY and CDR2 SVGAGI.

The chain employs TRBV4-2 and TRBJ2-2, with 12 bases that match TRBD2. V shed 2 bases and J 4 bases; nucleotides not matched to a gene: 2. The CDR3 sequence is 16 residues long. Germline V gene sequence: CDR1 LGHNA, CDR2 YNFKEQ. CDR3 amino acids: CASSQLAGGLTGELFF. The CDR3 DNA sequence: TGTGCCAGCAGCCAACTAGCGGGGGGGCTCACCGGGGAGCTGTTTTTT.